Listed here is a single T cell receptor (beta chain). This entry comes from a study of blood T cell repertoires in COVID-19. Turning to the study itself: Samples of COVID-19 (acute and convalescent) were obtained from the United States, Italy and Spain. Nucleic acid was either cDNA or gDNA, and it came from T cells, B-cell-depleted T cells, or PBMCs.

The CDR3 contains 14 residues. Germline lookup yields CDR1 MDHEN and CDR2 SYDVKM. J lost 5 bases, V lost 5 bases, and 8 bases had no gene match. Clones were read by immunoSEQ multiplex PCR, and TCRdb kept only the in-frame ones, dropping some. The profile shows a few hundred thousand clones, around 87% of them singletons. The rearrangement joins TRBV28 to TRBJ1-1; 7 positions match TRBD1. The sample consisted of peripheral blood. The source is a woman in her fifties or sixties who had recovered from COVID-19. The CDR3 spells CASSPRQGLTEAFF. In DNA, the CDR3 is TGTGCCAGCAGTCCCAGACAGGGATTAACTGAAGCTTTCTTT.